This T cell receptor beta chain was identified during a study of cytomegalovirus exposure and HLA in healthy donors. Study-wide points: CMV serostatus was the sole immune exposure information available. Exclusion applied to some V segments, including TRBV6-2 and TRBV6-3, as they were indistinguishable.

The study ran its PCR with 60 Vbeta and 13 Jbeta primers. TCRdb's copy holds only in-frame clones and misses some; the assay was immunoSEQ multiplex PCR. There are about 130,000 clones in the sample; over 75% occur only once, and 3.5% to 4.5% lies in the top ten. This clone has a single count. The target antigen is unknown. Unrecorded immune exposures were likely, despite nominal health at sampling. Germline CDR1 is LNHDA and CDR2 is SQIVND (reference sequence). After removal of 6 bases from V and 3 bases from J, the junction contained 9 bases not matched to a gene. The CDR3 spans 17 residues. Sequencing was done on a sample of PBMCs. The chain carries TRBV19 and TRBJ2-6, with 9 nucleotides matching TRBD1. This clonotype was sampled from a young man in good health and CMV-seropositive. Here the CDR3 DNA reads TGTGCCAGTAGCGGCCACACAGGGGGCTTTGGGGCCAACGTCCTGACTTTC. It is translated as CASSGHTGGFGANVLTF. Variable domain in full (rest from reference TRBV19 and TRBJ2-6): DGGITQSPKYLFRKEGQNVTLSCEQNLNHDAMYWYRQDPGQGLRLIYYSQIVNDFQKGDIAEGYSVSREKKESFPLTVTSAQKNPTAFYLCASSGHTGGFGANVLTFGAGSRLTVL.